This TCR beta chain originates from a study of T cell repertoires in cytomegalovirus infection. About the study: Public signatures in TCR beta pointed to CMV infection and matching HLA type.

Overall study findings and caveats: HLA-C-restricted CMV-specific TCR beta clonotypes were dominant in the ex vivo response. Summed public TCR beta family frequency identified CMV carriers bearing the relevant HLA.

Via MiXCR, TCRdb re-called the reads, giving one row per CDR3 protein. There are roughly 280,000 distinct CDR3 sequences in the sample; 9.1% occur only once, and roughly 16% lies in the top ten. This clonotype was counted ten times or more. What it binds is not known. The germline V gene encodes CDR1 SGHTA and CDR2 FQGNSA. There are 15 residues in the CDR3. V shed 4 bases and J 4 bases; nucleotides not matched to a gene: 9. The J gene is TRBJ1-1, the V gene TRBV7-2, with 7 bases lining up with TRBD1. The origin of this receptor is a human donor in good health (CMV status not recorded). Some clones in this sample may be carry-over from other donors' samples. Sequences were obtained from PBMCs. DNA of the CDR3: TGTGCCAGCAGCTCCCATAAGGGGGCGCGCACTGAAGCTTTCTTT. This sequence encodes CASSSHKGARTEAFF.